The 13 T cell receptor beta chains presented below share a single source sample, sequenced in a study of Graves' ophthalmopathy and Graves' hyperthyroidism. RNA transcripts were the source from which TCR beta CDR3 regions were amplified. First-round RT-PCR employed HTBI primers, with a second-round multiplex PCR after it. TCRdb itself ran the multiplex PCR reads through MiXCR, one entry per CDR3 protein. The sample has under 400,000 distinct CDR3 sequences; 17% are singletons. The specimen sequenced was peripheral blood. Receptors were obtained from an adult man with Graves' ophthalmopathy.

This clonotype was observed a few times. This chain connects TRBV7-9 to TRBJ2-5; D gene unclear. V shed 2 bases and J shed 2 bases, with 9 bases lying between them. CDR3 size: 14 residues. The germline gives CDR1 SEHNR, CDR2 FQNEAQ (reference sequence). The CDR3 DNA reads TGTGCCAGCAGCTTACTTTCACCGCAAGAGACCCAGTACTTC. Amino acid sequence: CASSLLSPQETQYF.

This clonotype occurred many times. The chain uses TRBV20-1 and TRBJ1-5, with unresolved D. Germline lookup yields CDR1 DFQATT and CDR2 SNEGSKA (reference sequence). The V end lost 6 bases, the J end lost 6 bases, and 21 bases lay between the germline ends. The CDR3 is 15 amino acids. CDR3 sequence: CSASVWGYESQPQHF. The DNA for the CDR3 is TGCAGTGCCAGCGTCTGGGGTTATGAGTCTCAGCCCCAGCATTTT.

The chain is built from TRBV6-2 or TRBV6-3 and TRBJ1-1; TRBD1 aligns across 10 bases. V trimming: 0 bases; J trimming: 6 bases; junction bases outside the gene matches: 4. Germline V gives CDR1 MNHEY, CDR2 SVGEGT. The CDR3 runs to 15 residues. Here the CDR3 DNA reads TGTGCCAGCAGTTACTCCGGGACAGGGGTTCCTGAAGCTTTCTTT. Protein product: CASSYSGTGVPEAFF.

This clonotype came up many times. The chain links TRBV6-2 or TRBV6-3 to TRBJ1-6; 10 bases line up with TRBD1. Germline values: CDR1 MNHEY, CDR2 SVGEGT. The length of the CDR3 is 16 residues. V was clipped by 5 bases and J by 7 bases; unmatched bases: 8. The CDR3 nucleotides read TGTGCCAGCAGTACAGGACAGGGGGTTTTGAATTCACCCCTCCACTTT. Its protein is CASSTGQGVLNSPLHF.

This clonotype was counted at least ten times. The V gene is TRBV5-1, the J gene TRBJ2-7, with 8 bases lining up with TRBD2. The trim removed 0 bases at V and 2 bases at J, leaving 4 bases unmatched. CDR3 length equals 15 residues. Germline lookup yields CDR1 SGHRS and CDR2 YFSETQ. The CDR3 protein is CASSLDTSGTYEQYF. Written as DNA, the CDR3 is TGCGCCAGCAGCTTGGACACTAGCGGCACCTACGAGCAGTACTTC. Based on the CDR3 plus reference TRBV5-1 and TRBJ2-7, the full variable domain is KAGVTQTPRYLIKTRGQQVTLSCSPISGHRSVSWYQQTPGQGLQFLFEYFSETQRNKGNFPGRFSGRQFSNSRSEMNVSTLELGDSALYLCASSLDTSGTYEQYFGPGTRLTVT.

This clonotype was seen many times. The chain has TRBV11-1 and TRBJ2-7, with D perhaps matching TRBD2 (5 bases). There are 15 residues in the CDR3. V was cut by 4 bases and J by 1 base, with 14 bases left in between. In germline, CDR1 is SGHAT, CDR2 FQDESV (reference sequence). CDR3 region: CASSSRTPESYEQYF. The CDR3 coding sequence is TGTGCCAGCAGCTCAAGGACTCCGGAGTCCTACGAGCAGTACTTC.

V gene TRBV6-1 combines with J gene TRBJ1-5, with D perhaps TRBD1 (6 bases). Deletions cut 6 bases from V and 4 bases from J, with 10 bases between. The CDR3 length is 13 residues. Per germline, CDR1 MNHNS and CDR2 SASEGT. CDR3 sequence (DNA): TGTGCCAGCAGGGACAGTCAGAATCAGCCCCAGCATTTT. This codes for CASRDSQNQPQHF.

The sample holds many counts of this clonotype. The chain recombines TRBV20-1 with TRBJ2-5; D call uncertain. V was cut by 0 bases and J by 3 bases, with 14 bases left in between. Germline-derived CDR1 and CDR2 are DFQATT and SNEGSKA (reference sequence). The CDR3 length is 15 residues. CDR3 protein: CSARDGTQAKETQYF. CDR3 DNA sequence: TGCAGTGCTAGAGATGGCACTCAGGCTAAAGAGACCCAGTACTTC.

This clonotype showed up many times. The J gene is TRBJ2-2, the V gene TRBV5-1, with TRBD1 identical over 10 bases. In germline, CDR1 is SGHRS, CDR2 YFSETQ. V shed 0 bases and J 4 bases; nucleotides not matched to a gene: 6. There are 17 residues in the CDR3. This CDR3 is CASSLETGTGVTGELFF. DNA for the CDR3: TGCGCCAGCAGCTTGGAAACCGGGACAGGGGTCACCGGGGAGCTGTTTTTT.

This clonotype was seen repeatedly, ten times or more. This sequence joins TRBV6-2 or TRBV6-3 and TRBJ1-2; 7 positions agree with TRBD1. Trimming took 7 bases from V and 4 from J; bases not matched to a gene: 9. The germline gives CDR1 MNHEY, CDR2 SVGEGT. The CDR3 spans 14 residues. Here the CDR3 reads CASIRRDRGYGYTF. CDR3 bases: TGTGCCAGCATCCGCCGGGACAGAGGCTATGGCTACACCTTC.

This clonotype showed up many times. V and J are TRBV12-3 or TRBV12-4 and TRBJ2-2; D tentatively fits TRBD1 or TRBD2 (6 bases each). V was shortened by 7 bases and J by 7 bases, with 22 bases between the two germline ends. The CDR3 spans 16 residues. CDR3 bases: TGTGCCAGCACCGAGGCGGGGCAGGGGTTCGGCGGGGAGCTGTTTTTT. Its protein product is CASTEAGQGFGGELFF.

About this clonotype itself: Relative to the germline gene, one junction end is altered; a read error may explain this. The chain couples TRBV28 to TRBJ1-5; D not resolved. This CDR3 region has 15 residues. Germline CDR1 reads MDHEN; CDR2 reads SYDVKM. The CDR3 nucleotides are TGTGCCAGCAGTCCCATCACGGCACCGAATCAGCCCCAGCCTTTT. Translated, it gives CASSPITAPNQPQPF.

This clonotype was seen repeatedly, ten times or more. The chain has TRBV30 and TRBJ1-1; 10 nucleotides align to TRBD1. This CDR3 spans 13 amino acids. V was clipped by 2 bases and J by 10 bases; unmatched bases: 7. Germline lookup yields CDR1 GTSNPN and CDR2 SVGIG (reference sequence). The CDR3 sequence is CAWSRNRDRGAFF. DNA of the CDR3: TGTGCCTGGAGTCGAAACCGGGACAGGGGAGCTTTCTTT.